This T cell receptor (beta chain) originates from a study of blood T cell repertoires in COVID-19. The wider study: The United States, Italy and Spain supplied acute and convalescent COVID-19 samples.

Methods used by the authors: Amplification from reference gene primers served as the basis for estimated nucleated cell counts. This table comes from immunoSEQ multiplex PCR, and its TCRdb copy is limited to in-frame clones, with some not included. That table is the source of V, J and clone size, and D and trimming were worked out from the DNA. The sample yields a few hundred thousand clones, approximately 83% seen once. In its sample, this clone was seen once. Other DNA sequences of this sample code for an identical CDR3. Residents of 24 US areas, aged about 18 to 95 years, made up the participants. Which cohort a participant joined came from the clinical history participants gave. V trimming: 3 bases; J trimming: 6 bases; junction bases outside the gene matches: 1. Germline CDR1 SGHTA, CDR2 FQGNSA. The length of the CDR3 is 15 residues.

Sequences were obtained from PBMCs or T cells enriched from blood (not recorded which). V and J are TRBV7-2 and TRBJ2-1; 14 nucleotides match TRBD2. The TCR comes from a man aged 25-40 years who had recovered from COVID-19. For the CDR3, the DNA is TGTGCCAGCAGCTTGACTAGCGGGGGGGCCAATGAGCAGTTCTTC. Amino acid sequence: CASSLTSGGANEQFF.